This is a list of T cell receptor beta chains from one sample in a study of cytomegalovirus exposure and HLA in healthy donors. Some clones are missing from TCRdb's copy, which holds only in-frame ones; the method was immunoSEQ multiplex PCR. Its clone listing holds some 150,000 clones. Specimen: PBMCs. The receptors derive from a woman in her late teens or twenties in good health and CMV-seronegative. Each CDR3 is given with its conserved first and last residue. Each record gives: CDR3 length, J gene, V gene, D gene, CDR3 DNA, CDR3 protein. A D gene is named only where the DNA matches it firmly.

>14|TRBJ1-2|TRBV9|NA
TGTGCCAGCAGCGTATACAGCCCAGGGTCGGGCTACACCTTC
CASSVYSPGSGYTF
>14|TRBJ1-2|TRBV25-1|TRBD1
TGTGCCAGCAGTGAATGGGCAGGGGGGAATGGCTACACCTTC
CASSEWAGGNGYTF
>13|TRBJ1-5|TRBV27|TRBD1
TGTGCCAGCAGTTTATCGGTGACAGGGGATAAACATTTT
CASSLSVTGDKHF
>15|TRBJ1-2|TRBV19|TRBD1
TGTGCCAGTAGTATCCCCGGGACAGCCGGGGGTGGCTACACCTTC
CASSIPGTAGGGYTF
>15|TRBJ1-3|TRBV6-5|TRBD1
TGTGCCAGCAGCTTGGACAGGGACTCTGGAAACACCATATATTTT
CASSLDRDSGNTIYF
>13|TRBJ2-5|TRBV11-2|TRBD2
TGTGCCAGCAGCCAAACTAGCGCCGAGACCCAGTACTTC
CASSQTSAETQYF
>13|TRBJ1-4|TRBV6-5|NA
TGTGCCAGCAGGGCCAGGGCTTCAGAAAAACTGTTTTTT
CASRARASEKLFF
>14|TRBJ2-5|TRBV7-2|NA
TGTGCCAGCAGCTTAGAGGAGGTCTCCAAGACCCAGTACTTC
CASSLEEVSKTQYF
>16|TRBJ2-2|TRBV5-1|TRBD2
TGCGCCAGCAGCCTAGCGGAACAAAGAGGCACCGGGGAGCTGTTTTTT
CASSLAEQRGTGELFF
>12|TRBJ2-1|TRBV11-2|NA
TGTGCCAGCAGCTTAGTCATCAATGAGCAGTTCTTC
CASSLVINEQFF